These 18 T cell receptor beta chains share one sample of origin, sequenced in a study of T-cell reconstitution after alpha-beta-depleted transplantation in children. Unique molecular identifiers were incorporated into the prepared TCRbeta library. TCRdb reanalysed the PCR reads using MiXCR and keeps one entry per CDR3 protein. This repertoire shows a few hundred thousand distinct CDR3 sequences, 18% found once; its top ten account for less than 4%. Sequencing used PBMCs from the stem cell graft donor, obtained from the stem cell graft. These receptors originate from a human donor who donated a stem cell graft to a child with acute lymphoblastic leukemia.

Ten or more counts support this clonotype. The CDR3 DNA sequence: TGTGCCAGCAGCTTACTCCAGGATACGCAGTATTTT. Translated, it gives CASSLLQDTQYF. This sequence joins TRBV11-1 and TRBJ2-3, with D unclear. The CDR3 loop spans 12 amino acids. Between the trimmed V and J ends, which lost 2 bases and 6 bases, there was a span of 6 bases. The germline V gene has CDR1 SGHAT and CDR2 FQDESV (reference sequence). Complete variable domain (other parts from reference TRBV11-1 and TRBJ2-3): EAEVAQSPRYKITEKSQAVAFWCDPISGHATLYWYRQILGQGPELLVQFQDESVVDDSQLPKDRFSAERLKGVDSTLKIQPAELGDSAMYLCASSLLQDTQYFGPGTRLTVL.

This clonotype appeared a few times. The V call is TRBV14, the J call TRBJ1-1; 8 bases are shared with TRBD1. Per the germline V gene, CDR1 is SGHDN and CDR2 is FVKESK. The V gene end was trimmed by 0 bases and the J gene end by 4 bases; junction bases not matched to a gene: 16. CDR3 length: 19 amino acids. The CDR3, as DNA: TGTGCCAGCAGCCAAGATGGGGTTACGTTGGGACAGGCGCTCACTGAAGCTTTCTTT. Protein: CASSQDGVTLGQALTEAFF.

This clonotype was picked up a small number of times. The rearrangement joins TRBV7-2 to TRBJ1-2; the D gene is possibly TRBD1 (5 bases). CDR1 and CDR2 from the germline V gene are SGHTA and FQGNSA. The CDR3 is made up of 15 amino acids. V was cut by 1 base and J by 7 bases, with 16 bases left in between. The CDR3 DNA reads TGTGCCAGCAGCTTAGTGGGAGTCACAGGCATTGGCTACACCTTC. It encodes CASSLVGVTGIGYTF.

A few counts support this clonotype. The V gene is TRBV3-1, the J gene TRBJ2-3; 10 nucleotides match TRBD1. Trimming cost V 7 bases and J 5 bases; bases outside gene matches: 6. Per the germline V gene, CDR1 is LGHDT and CDR2 is YNNKEL (reference sequence). This CDR3 spans 14 amino acids. The CDR3 protein is CASIDRGQQDTQYF. The CDR3 DNA follows: TGTGCCAGCATTGACAGGGGGCAGCAAGATACGCAGTATTTT.

CDR3 amino acids: CASSLLGAGDPRYEQYF. Written as DNA, the CDR3 is TGTGCCAGCAGCTTACTCGGTGCGGGCGACCCACGCTACGAGCAGTACTTC. V gene TRBV7-3 combines with J gene TRBJ2-7; D is possibly TRBD2 (5 bases). Germline V lookup: CDR1 SGHTA, CDR2 FQGTGA. The V gene lost 2 bases and the J gene lost 3 bases, with 20 bases spanning the gap. The CDR3 is 17 residues long.

This clonotype was counted once. The chain links TRBV7-2 to TRBJ1-3; 8 nucleotides agree with TRBD1. CDR1 and CDR2 (germline): SGHTA, FQGNSA. This CDR3 has 15 residues. With 7 bases clipped from V and 3 bases from J, the junction kept 8 bases outside the gene matches. The CDR3 nucleotides are TGTGCCAGCACCTGGACAGGGATTAGTGGAAACACCATATATTTT. It translates to CASTWTGISGNTIYF.

The CDR3 spells CSVVLGTETQYF. In nucleotides, the CDR3 is TGCAGCGTAGTCCTGGGAACGGAGACCCAGTACTTC. V usage is TRBV29-1 and J usage is TRBJ2-5, with D unresolved. V was trimmed by 6 bases and J by 5 bases, leaving 13 bases between them. This CDR3 has 12 amino acids. Germline loops: CDR1 SQVTM, CDR2 ANQGSEA.

This clonotype was seen only a few times. The chain joins TRBV7-3 to TRBJ2-2, with D maybe TRBD2 (5 bases). Trimming stripped 4 bases from V and 4 bases from J, with 16 bases between. CDR1 and CDR2 (germline): SGHTA, FQGTGA. The CDR3 loop spans 16 amino acids. CDR3 region: CASSSTRADFTGELFF. CDR3 in DNA: TGTGCCAGCAGCTCAACTAGGGCTGACTTCACCGGGGAGCTGTTTTTT.

This clonotype was picked up a small number of times. The gene calls are TRBV5-1 and TRBJ2-4, with 9 bases fitting TRBD1. The CDR3 extends over 13 amino acids. V lost 4 bases, J lost 8 bases, and 4 bases stayed unmatched. Looked up from germline, CDR1 is SGHRS and CDR2 is YFSETQ. This CDR3 reads CASSLDRGDIQYF. CDR3 sequence (DNA): TGCGCCAGCAGCCTGGACAGGGGAGACATTCAGTACTTC.

The chain uses TRBV30 and TRBJ2-2, with a weak D call TRBD2 (5 bases). Per germline, CDR1 GTSNPN and CDR2 SVGIG (reference sequence). The CDR3 sequence is 14 residues long. The V and J ends lost 6 bases and 0 bases respectively, with 11 bases between them. The CDR3 DNA is TGTGCCTGCCTGGGAGTCACGAACACCGGGGAGCTGTTTTTT. Amino acid sequence: CACLGVTNTGELFF.

The chain employs TRBV3-1 and TRBJ2-5, with a weak D call TRBD2 (6 bases). This CDR3 spans 16 amino acids. Trimming took off 4 bases at V and 1 base at J, with 16 bases between the two ends. Germline V gives CDR1 LGHDT, CDR2 YNNKEL (reference sequence). In DNA, the CDR3 is TGTGCCAGCAGCCTCGACCTAGGTAGCGGCCAAGAGACCCAGTACTTC. Translation gives CASSLDLGSGQETQYF.

The chain employs TRBV12-3 or TRBV12-4 and TRBJ1-5; 9 nucleotides line up with TRBD1. The CDR3 spans 15 residues. V lost 1 base and J lost 6; bases outside the gene matches: 4. The CDR3 is CASSLGQGGTQPQHF. CDR3 coding DNA: TGTGCCAGCAGTTTAGGACAGGGGGGGACTCAGCCCCAGCATTTT.

The chain has TRBV7-2 and TRBJ1-2; 12 nucleotides match TRBD1. The V gene's germline CDR1 is SGHTA and CDR2 FQGNSA. The CDR3 extends over 15 amino acids. V was pared by 1 base and J by 7 bases, with 4 bases of the junction left unmatched. CDR3 nucleotide sequence: TGTGCCAGCAGCTTAGTTGGGACAGGGGGCTCTGGCTACACCTTC. It specifies CASSLVGTGGSGYTF. The variable domain in full, completed from reference TRBV7-2 and TRBJ1-2, reads GAGVSQSPSNKVTEKGKDVELRCDPISGHTALYWYRQSLGQGLEFLIYFQGNSAPDKSGLPSDRFSAERTGGSVSTLTIQRTQQEDSAVYLCASSLVGTGGSGYTFGSGTRLTVV.

The chain has TRBV4-1 and TRBJ2-1, with D perhaps matching TRBD1 (6 bases). The CDR3 runs to 11 residues. The germline V and J ends were trimmed by 4 bases and 14 bases, with 12 bases remaining between them. Germline V gene sequence: CDR1 MGHRA, CDR2 YSYEKL. The CDR3: CASSRDRRKFF. The DNA for the CDR3 is TGCGCCAGCAGCCGCGACAGGAGGAAGTTCTTC.

V and J are TRBV7-3 and TRBJ2-3, with 15 positions matching TRBD2. J was trimmed by 10 bases and V by 5 bases; bases with no gene match: 19. Germline loops: CDR1 SGHTA, CDR2 FQGTGA. The CDR3 has 19 amino acids. The CDR3 loop reads CASSPGLAGGPLSIRAQYF. CDR3 in DNA: TGTGCCAGCAGCCCCGGACTAGCGGGAGGGCCGCTTTCCATACGGGCGCAGTATTTT.

The chain couples TRBV4-1 to TRBJ2-7; D may match TRBD1 or TRBD2 (5 bases each). The germline V and J ends were trimmed by 6 bases and 2 bases, with 8 bases remaining between them. Germline V gene lookup returns CDR1 MGHRA and CDR2 YSYEKL. The CDR3 has 12 residues. CDR3 residues: CASSGGTYEQYF. DNA of the CDR3: TGCGCCAGCAGTGGGGGAACCTACGAGCAGTACTTC.

V gene TRBV14 combines with J gene TRBJ1-1; D uncertain. Germline V gene sequence: CDR1 SGHDN, CDR2 FVKESK. Deletions cut 1 base from V and 0 bases from J, with 15 bases between. This CDR3 is 17 amino acids long. The CDR3 sequence is CASSQGKSRAMNTEAFF. The CDR3 DNA is TGTGCCAGCAGCCAAGGGAAGTCGAGGGCCATGAACACTGAAGCTTTCTTT.

This clonotype was counted at least ten times. The V gene is TRBV4-2, the J gene TRBJ2-1, with 9 bases aligning to TRBD2. The junction had 6 bases not matched to a gene; V was cut back by 4 bases and J by 2 bases. This CDR3 region has 16 residues. CDR1 is LGHNA, CDR2 YNFKEQ, per germline. In DNA, the CDR3 is TGTGCCAGCAGCCCTTCTAGCGGGGAAGCCTACAATGAGCAGTTCTTC. It is translated as CASSPSSGEAYNEQFF.